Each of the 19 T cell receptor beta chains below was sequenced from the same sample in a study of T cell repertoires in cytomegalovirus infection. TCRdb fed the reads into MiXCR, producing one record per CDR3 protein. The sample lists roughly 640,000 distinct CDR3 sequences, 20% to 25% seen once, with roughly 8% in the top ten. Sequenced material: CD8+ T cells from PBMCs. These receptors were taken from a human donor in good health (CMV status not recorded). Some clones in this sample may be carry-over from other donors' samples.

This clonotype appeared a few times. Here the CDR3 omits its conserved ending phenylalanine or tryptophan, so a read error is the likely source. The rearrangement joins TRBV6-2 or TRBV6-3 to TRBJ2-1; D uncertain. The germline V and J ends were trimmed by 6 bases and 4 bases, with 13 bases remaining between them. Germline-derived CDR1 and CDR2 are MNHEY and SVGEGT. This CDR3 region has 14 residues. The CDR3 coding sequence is TGTGCCAGCAGCACAGCTTACCGGTACAATGAGCAGTTCTTA. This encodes CASSTAYRYNEQFL.

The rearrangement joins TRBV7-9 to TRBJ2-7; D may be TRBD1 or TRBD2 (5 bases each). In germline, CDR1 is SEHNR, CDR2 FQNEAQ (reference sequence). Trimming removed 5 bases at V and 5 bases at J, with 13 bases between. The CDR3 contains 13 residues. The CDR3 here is CASSPGTEDEQYV. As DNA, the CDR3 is TGTGCCAGCAGCCCCGGGACCGAGGACGAGCAGTACGTC.

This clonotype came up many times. The CDR3: CASSLDNRGTDTQYF. CDR3 nucleotides: TGTGCCAGCAGCTTAGATAACAGGGGAACAGATACGCAGTATTTT. The rearrangement uses TRBV7-8 and TRBJ2-3; TRBD1 agrees at 7 bases. The J segment lost 3 bases and the V segment lost 1 base, leaving 4 bases of the junction unmatched. The CDR3 has 15 residues. Per the germline V gene, CDR1 is SGHVS and CDR2 is FQNEAQ.

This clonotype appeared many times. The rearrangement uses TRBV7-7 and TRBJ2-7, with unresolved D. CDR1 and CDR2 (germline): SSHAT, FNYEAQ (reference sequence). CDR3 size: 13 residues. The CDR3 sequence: CASSLSAGSEQYV. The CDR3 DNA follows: TGTGCTAGCAGCTTAAGTGCCGGATCAGAGCAGTACGTC.

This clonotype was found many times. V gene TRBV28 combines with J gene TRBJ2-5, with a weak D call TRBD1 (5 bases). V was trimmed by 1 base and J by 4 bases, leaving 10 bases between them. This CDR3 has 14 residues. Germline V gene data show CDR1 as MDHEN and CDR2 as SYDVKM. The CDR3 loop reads CASSLFAGRETQYF. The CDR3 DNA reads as TGTGCCAGCAGTTTATTTGCAGGGCGAGAGACCCAGTACTTC.

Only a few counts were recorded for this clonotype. The CDR3 reads CASSIGQGLPDMETQYF. CDR3 bases: TGTGCCAGTAGTATCGGCCAGGGGCTCCCAGATATGGAGACCCAGTACTTC. This rearrangement joins TRBV19 to TRBJ2-5; maybe TRBD1 (6 bases). This CDR3 comprises 17 residues. Trimming stripped 3 bases from V and 5 bases from J, with 22 bases between. Germline loops: CDR1 LNHDA, CDR2 SQIVND (reference sequence).

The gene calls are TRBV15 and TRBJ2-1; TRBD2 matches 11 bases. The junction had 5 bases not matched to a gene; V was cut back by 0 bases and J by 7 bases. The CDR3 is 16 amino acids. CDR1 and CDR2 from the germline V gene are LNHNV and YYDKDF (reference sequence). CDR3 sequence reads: CATSRDWIAGGNEQFF. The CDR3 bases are TGTGCCACCAGCAGAGATTGGATAGCGGGAGGGAATGAGCAGTTCTTC.

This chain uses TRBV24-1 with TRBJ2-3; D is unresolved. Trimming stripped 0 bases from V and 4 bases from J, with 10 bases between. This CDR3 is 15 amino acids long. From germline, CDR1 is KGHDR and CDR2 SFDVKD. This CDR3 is CATSDLTSSADTQYF. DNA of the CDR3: TGTGCCACCAGTGATTTGACCAGCAGCGCAGATACGCAGTATTTT.

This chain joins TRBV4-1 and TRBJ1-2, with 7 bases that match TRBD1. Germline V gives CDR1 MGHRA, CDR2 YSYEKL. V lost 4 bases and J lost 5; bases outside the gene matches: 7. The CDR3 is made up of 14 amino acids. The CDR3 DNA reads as TGCGCCAGCAGCCCATTAGGGGACAGTTATGGCTACACCTTC. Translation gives CASSPLGDSYGYTF.

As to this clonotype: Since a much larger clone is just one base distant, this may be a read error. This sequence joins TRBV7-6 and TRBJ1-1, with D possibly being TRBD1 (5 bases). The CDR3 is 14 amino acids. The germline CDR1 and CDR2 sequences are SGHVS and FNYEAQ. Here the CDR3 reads CTSSPTGTHTEAFF. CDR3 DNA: TGTACCAGCAGCCCTACCGGGACCCACACTGAAGCTTTCTTT.

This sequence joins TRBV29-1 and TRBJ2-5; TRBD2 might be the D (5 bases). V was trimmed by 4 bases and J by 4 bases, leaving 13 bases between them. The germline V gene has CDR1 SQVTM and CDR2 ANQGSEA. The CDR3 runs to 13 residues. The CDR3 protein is CSVVGGWGETQYF. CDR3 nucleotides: TGCAGCGTTGTTGGAGGTTGGGGAGAGACCCAGTACTTC.

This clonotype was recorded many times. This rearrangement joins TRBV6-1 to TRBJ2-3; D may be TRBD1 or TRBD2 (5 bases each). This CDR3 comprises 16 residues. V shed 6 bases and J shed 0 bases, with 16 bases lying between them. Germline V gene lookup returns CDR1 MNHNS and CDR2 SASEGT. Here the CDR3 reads CASSPQGGGSTDTQYF. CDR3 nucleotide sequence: TGTGCCAGCAGCCCCCAAGGTGGGGGAAGCACAGATACGCAGTATTTT.

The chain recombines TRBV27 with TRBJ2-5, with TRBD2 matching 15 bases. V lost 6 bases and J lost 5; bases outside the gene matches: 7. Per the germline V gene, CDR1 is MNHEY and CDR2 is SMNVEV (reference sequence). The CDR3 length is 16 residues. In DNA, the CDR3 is TGTGCCAGCAGAGGACTAGCGGGGGGGCCGGGGGAGACCCAGTACTTC. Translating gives CASRGLAGGPGETQYF.

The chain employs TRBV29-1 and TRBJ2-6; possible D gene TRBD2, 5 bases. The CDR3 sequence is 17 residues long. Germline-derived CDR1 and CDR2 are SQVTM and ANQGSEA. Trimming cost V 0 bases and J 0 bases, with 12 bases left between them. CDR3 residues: CSVEDSRRSSGANVLTF. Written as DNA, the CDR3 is TGCAGCGTTGAAGACAGCAGGAGGAGCTCTGGGGCCAACGTCCTGACTTTC.

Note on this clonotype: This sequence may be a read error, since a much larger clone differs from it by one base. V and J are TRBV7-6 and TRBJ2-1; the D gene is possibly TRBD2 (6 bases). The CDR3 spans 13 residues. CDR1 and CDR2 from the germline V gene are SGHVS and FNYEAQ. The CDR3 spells CASSAAGYNEQIF. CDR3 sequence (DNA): TGTGCCAGCAGCGCAGCGGGCTACAATGAGCAGATCTTC.

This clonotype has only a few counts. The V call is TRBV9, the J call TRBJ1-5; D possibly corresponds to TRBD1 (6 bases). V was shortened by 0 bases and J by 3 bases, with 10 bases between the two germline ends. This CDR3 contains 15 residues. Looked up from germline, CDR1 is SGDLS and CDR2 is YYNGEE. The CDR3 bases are TGTGCCAGCAGCGTAGATTACAGGGTCAATCAGCCCCAGCATTTT. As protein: CASSVDYRVNQPQHF.

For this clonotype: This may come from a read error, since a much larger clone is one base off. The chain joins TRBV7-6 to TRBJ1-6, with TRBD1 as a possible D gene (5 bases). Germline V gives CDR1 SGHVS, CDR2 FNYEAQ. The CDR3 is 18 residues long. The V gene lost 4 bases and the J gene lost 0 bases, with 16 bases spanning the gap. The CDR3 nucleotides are TGTGCCAGCAGCTCCCACAACGGGGGAGACTCCTATAATTCACCCCTCCACTTT. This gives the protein CASSSHNGGDSYNSPLHF.

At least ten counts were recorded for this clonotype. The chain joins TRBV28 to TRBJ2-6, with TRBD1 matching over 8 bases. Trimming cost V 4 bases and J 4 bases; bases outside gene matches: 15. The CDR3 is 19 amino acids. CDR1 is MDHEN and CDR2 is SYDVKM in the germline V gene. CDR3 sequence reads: CASSYAADRASGGANVLTF. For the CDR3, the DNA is TGTGCCAGCAGTTATGCGGCGGACAGGGCCTCGGGAGGGGCCAACGTCCTGACTTTC.

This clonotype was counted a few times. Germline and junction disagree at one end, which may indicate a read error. The CDR3 is CVSRTGGFTQYF. The CDR3 DNA sequence: TGTGTCAGCCGGACAGGGGGTTTTACGCAGTATTTT. This sequence joins TRBV7-8 and TRBJ2-3; 10 nucleotides align to TRBD1. The CDR3 covers 12 residues. The V gene's germline CDR1 is SGHVS and CDR2 FQNEAQ.